This T cell receptor beta chain was recovered during a study of OX40 agonist ivuxolimab in advanced cancers. General study findings and limits: Average numbers of expanded clones were greater in CD8+ T cells than in CD4+. Low clonal expansion, among the lowest seen, marked partial responders at 0.1-3.0 mg/kg. It was also the case that some nonresponders had low normalized T-cell clonal expansion.

Comments on this clone: The antigen remains unidentified.

Profiled with immunoSEQ multiplex PCR; TCRdb holds only in-frame clones, not every one. The data show about 45,000 clones, with approximately 80% seen just once and over 14% held by the top ten. The CDR3 extends over 14 amino acids. Between the trimmed V and J ends, which lost 3 bases and 4 bases, there was a span of 9 bases. Germline values: CDR1 MGHDK, CDR2 SYGVNS. Source: CD4+ or CD8+ T cells sorted from blood, taken in a trial of the OX40 agonist ivuxolimab. This clonotype was obtained from an adult with an advanced solid tumor such as melanoma, head and neck, liver or kidney cancer. This sequence joins TRBV25-1 and TRBJ2-2; D is perhaps TRBD2 (5 bases). This CDR3 is CASSDLRATGELFF. CDR3 nucleotide sequence: TGTGCCAGCAGTGATCTGAGGGCCACCGGGGAGCTGTTTTTT.